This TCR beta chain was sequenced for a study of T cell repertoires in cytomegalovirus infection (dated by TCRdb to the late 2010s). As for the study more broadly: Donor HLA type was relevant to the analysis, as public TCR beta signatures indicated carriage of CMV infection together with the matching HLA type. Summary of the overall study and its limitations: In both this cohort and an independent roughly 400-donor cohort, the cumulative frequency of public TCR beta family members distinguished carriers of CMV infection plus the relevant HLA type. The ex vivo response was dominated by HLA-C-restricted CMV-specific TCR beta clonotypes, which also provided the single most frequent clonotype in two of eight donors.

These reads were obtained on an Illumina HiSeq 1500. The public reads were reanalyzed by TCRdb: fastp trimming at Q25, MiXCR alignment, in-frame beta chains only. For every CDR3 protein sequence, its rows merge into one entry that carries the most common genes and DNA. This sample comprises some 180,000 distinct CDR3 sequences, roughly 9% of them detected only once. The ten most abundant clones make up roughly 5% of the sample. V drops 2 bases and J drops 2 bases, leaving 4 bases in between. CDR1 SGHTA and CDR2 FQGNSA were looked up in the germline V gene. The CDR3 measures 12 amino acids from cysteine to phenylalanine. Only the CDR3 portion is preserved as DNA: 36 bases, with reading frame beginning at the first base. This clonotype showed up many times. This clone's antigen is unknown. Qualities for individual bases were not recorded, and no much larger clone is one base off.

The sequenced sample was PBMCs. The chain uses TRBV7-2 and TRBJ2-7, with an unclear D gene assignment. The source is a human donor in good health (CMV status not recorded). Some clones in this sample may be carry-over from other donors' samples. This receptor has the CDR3 CASSLMTYEQYF. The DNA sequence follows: TGTGCCAGCAGCTTAATGACCTACGAGCAGTACTTC.